The 13 T cell receptor beta chains presented below share a single source sample, sequenced in a study of blood T cells in healthy people across ages. Together with a sample-barcoded 5' primer, a J-beta primer mix was included in a second PCR lasting about 6 to 11 cycles. TCRdb independently ran MiXCR on the 5' RACE reads; one entry per CDR3 protein. Found here are 1.5 million to 2 million distinct CDR3 sequences, approximately 40% of them singletons; the top ten hold about 23%. The sequenced sample consisted of blood. Source of these receptors: a human donor in good health.

This clonotype was counted between two and nine times. The J gene is TRBJ2-7, the V gene TRBV9; 7 bases are shared with TRBD1. With V trimmed by 3 bases and J by 1 base, 7 bases remained unmatched. This CDR3 spans 15 amino acids. In germline, CDR1 is SGDLS, CDR2 YYNGEE. CDR3: CASSARGRGSYEQYF. The CDR3 bases are TGTGCCAGCAGCGCCAGGGGGAGAGGGTCCTACGAGCAGTACTTC.

This clonotype was observed a few times. The chain is built from TRBV5-1 and TRBJ2-1, with D perhaps matching TRBD1 or TRBD2 (6 bases each). Trimming took 4 bases from V and 4 from J, leaving 21 bases between them. Per the germline V gene, CDR1 is SGHRS and CDR2 is YFSETQ. The length of the CDR3 is 17 residues. CDR3 bases: TGCGCCAGCAGCCTCCGGGACACCGGAGGGGATTACAATGAGCAGTTCTTC. This sequence encodes CASSLRDTGGDYNEQFF.

This rearrangement joins TRBV5-6 to TRBJ2-5; 10 bases match TRBD2. The J call is uncertain, as TRBJ2-7 better fits the DNA end. This CDR3 is 15 amino acids long. CDR1 and CDR2 (germline): SGHDT, YYEEEE. The CDR3 DNA reads TGTGCCAGCAGCTTGGCAACTAGCGGGATGGGCGAGCAGTACTTC. Residues: CASSLATSGMGEQYF.

The chain links TRBV12-3 or TRBV12-4 to TRBJ2-3; D ambiguous. Between the trimmed V and J ends, which lost 6 bases and 2 bases, there was a span of 12 bases. This CDR3 comprises 14 residues. For the CDR3, the DNA is TGTGCCAGCAGAGGCCAGCCACACACAGATACGCAGTATTTT. This codes for CASRGQPHTDTQYF.

This clonotype was observed a few times. V usage is TRBV7-3 and J usage is TRBJ2-6; TRBD2 agrees at 7 bases. The germline V gene has CDR1 SGHTA and CDR2 FQGTGA. With 6 bases clipped from V and 2 bases from J, the junction kept 4 bases outside the gene matches. The CDR3 spans 15 residues. CDR3 DNA: TGTGCCAGCAGTACGGGGGGTACTGGGGCCAACGTCCTGACTTTC. Translated: CASSTGGTGANVLTF.

CDR3 DNA sequence: TGTGCCAGCAGCGTGGGGGACTCCGTCTACGAGCAGTACTTC. Translating it yields CASSVGDSVYEQYF. The chain has TRBV9 and TRBJ2-7; perhaps TRBD2 as D (6 bases). Trimming removed 2 bases at V and 3 bases at J, with 12 bases between. Germline V gene sequence: CDR1 SGDLS, CDR2 YYNGEE. The length of the CDR3 is 14 residues.

This clonotype occurred a few times. The V call is TRBV10-3, the J call TRBJ2-3; D unresolved. The germline V gene has CDR1 ENHRY and CDR2 SYGVKD. This CDR3 is 13 amino acids long. The germline V and J ends were trimmed by 0 bases and 5 bases, with 6 bases remaining between them. CDR3 DNA: TGTGCCATCAGTGAGTCAAGCGAAGATACGCAGTATTTT. It encodes CAISESSEDTQYF.

This clonotype was detected a few times. This chain links TRBV15 with TRBJ2-4; 8 nucleotides align to TRBD1. CDR1 and CDR2 (germline): LNHNV, YYDKDF (reference sequence). V shed 0 bases, J shed 9 bases, and the junction held 10 bases outside the gene matches. The CDR3 has 16 residues. In DNA, the CDR3 is TGTGCCACCAGCAGAGACCTCTCCGCAGGGGGCTTCATTCAGTACTTC. This encodes CATSRDLSAGGFIQYF.

This clonotype has just a few counts. The chain carries TRBV4-1 and TRBJ2-7; 7 nucleotides agree with TRBD2. CDR3 length: 16 amino acids. Germline V gene data show CDR1 as MGHRA and CDR2 as YSYEKL. V was pared by 1 base and J by 5 bases, with 11 bases of the junction left unmatched. The CDR3 here is CASSQASGGYLNEQYF. DNA of the CDR3: TGCGCCAGCAGCCAAGCTTCCGGGGGGTATCTGAACGAGCAGTACTTC.

The sample holds a few counts of this clonotype. This may come from a read error, since a much larger clone is one base off. The J gene is TRBJ1-4, the V gene TRBV7-2; 7 positions match TRBD1. CDR1 and CDR2 from the germline V gene are SGHTA and FQGNSA. The length of the CDR3 is 15 residues. CDR3 sequence: CASSPWDSDNEKRFF. CDR3 nucleotides: TGTGCCAGCAGCCCTTGGGACAGCGATAATGAAAAACGGTTTTTT.

In this sample, this clonotype turned up a few times. The rearrangement uses TRBV15 and TRBJ2-1; D remains ambiguous. Germline V gene lookup returns CDR1 LNHNV and CDR2 YYDKDF (reference sequence). The CDR3 extends over 15 amino acids. Trimming removed 8 bases from V and 0 bases from J, with 14 bases in between. The CDR3 DNA follows: TGTGCCACCGGGCCCACAGCTAACTCCTACAATGAGCAGTTCTTC. This gives the protein CATGPTANSYNEQFF.

The chain employs TRBV15 and TRBJ1-5; D remains ambiguous. Between the trimmed V and J ends, which lost 4 bases and 0 bases, there was a span of 10 bases. The CDR3 runs to 15 residues. Germline V CDR1 and CDR2: LNHNV, YYDKDF (reference sequence). CDR3 in amino acids: CATSKPGYSNQPQHF. The CDR3 DNA sequence: TGTGCCACCAGCAAACCGGGGTATAGCAATCAGCCCCAGCATTTT.

In this sample, this clonotype turned up a few times. The V call is TRBV10-2, the J call TRBJ2-1, with TRBD2 identical over 12 bases. This CDR3 comprises 19 residues. The germline CDR1 and CDR2 sequences are WSHSY and SAAADI. Trimming cost V 11 bases and J 0 bases; bases outside gene matches: 17. CDR3 nucleotides: TGCGCCGGCCCTAAGGGGGGGACTAGCGGGCGACGCTCCTACAATGAGCAGTTCTTC. This translates into CAGPKGGTSGRRSYNEQFF.